The 27 T cell receptor beta chains listed next were all sequenced from one sample in a study of blood T cells in healthy people across ages. The authors ran a second PCR of roughly 6 to 12 cycles using a sample-barcoded 5' primer and a J-beta primer mix. TCRdb recomputed calls from the 5' RACE reads with MiXCR, one row per CDR3 protein. The sample lists some 920,000 distinct CDR3 sequences, 51% seen once, with 20% to 25% in the top ten. The sequenced sample consisted of blood. The receptors come from a woman in her fifties or sixties in good health.

As concerns this clonotype: Given a much more abundant clone one base away, this may be a read error. V is TRBV20-1 and J is TRBJ2-7; D gene ambiguous. The CDR3 consists of 12 residues. Germline V gene data show CDR1 as DFQATT and CDR2 as SNEGSKA (reference sequence). V was shortened by 3 bases and J by 7 bases, with 13 bases between the two germline ends. In nucleotides, the CDR3 is TGCAGTGCTAGTTTTCCGGGCAATGAGCAGTACTTC. Translation: CSASFPGNEQYF.

This clonotype has more than one count but fewer than ten. The rearrangement joins TRBV4-3 to TRBJ2-5, with D uncertain. This CDR3 region has 13 residues. From germline, CDR1 is LGHNA and CDR2 YSLEER. With 3 bases removed from V and 5 bases from J, the gap between germline ends came to 10 bases. CDR3: CASSHVIGETQYF. CDR3 in DNA: TGCGCCAGCAGCCACGTTATAGGGGAGACCCAGTACTTC.

This clonotype was recorded at least ten times. The chain carries TRBV12-3 or TRBV12-4 and TRBJ2-7; no firm D call. V lost 3 bases and J 3 bases, leaving 9 bases between the germline ends. The CDR3 length is 13 residues. The CDR3 is CASSFSTNYEQYF. As DNA, the CDR3 is TGTGCCAGCAGTTTTAGTACGAACTACGAGCAGTACTTC.

V and J are TRBV20-1 and TRBJ2-3; tentatively, D is TRBD1 (5 bases). The CDR3 has 15 residues. Germline V gene lookup returns CDR1 DFQATT and CDR2 SNEGSKA (reference sequence). Trimming cost V 2 bases and J 0 bases, with 12 bases left between them. For the CDR3, the DNA is TGCAGTGCTAGAACAGCGACAGCTAGCACAGATACGCAGTATTTT. Translated: CSARTATASTDTQYF.

This rearrangement joins TRBV4-3 to TRBJ2-7; 13 bases align to TRBD2. Per germline, CDR1 LGHNA and CDR2 YSLEER. The CDR3 covers 15 residues. Trimming took 3 bases from V and 3 from J; bases not matched to a gene: 2. The CDR3 DNA sequence: TGCGCCAGCAGCCACGGACTAGCGGGAGTCTACGAGCAGTACTTC. This gives the protein CASSHGLAGVYEQYF.

Concerning this clonotype: One end of the junction varies from germline; a read error may be responsible. The rearrangement joins TRBV28 to TRBJ2-1; tentative D call: TRBD2 (6 bases). The germline V gene has CDR1 MDHEN and CDR2 SYDVKM. The length of the CDR3 is 16 residues. CDR3 sequence: CASSIRLVRMANEQFF. In DNA, the CDR3 is TGCGCCAGCAGTATTCGACTAGTGAGAATGGCCAATGAGCAGTTCTTC.

Points on this clonotype: Since a much larger clone is just one base distant, this may be a read error. The CDR3 nucleotides are TGTGCCAGCAGCTTAGGTCATAGCGGGGGCACAGATACGCAGTATTTT. Translated, it gives CASSLGHSGGTDTQYF. This chain links TRBV7-3 with TRBJ2-3; 8 bases map to TRBD2. The junction had 5 bases not matched to a gene; V was cut back by 2 bases and J by 1 base. Per germline, CDR1 SGHTA and CDR2 FQGTGA. This CDR3 has 16 amino acids.

The CDR3 region has the DNA TGTGCCAGCAGTGATAATAGGGTTCGGGAGACCCAGTACTTC. It yields the protein CASSDNRVRETQYF. The chain uses TRBV6-1 and TRBJ2-5; D call uncertain. The CDR3 covers 14 residues. Germline assignment: CDR1 MNHNS and CDR2 SASEGT. V lost 3 bases to trimming and J lost 5 bases, with 13 bases between them.

The chain combines TRBV6-6 with TRBJ2-3; D ambiguous. This CDR3 has 14 amino acids. Germline CDR1 and CDR2: MNHNY and SVGAGI (reference sequence). V lost 6 bases, J lost 4 bases, and 14 bases lay in between. CDR3 loop: CASSSSSRPDTQYF. In nucleotides, the CDR3 is TGTGCCAGCAGCTCGTCCTCTAGGCCAGATACGCAGTATTTT.

The chain joins TRBV30 to TRBJ1-4; no firm D call. The length of the CDR3 is 14 residues. CDR1 and CDR2 from the germline V gene are GTSNPN and SVGIG (reference sequence). Trimming left V 2 bases short and J 7 bases short, with 14 bases between. CDR3 sequence: CAWSSTDFGEKLFF. CDR3 DNA: TGTGCCTGGAGTTCCACAGACTTCGGTGAAAAACTGTTTTTT.

This clonotype has just one count. The chain employs TRBV3-1 and TRBJ2-3; 9 nucleotides match TRBD2. Germline V gives CDR1 LGHDT, CDR2 YNNKEL (reference sequence). Trimming at V came to 1 base and at J to 2 bases, leaving 7 bases not matched to a gene. This CDR3 spans 17 amino acids. The CDR3 region is CASSQVEREDPTDTQYF. As DNA, the CDR3 is TGTGCCAGCAGCCAAGTTGAGCGGGAGGACCCCACAGATACGCAGTATTTT.

The V and J genes are TRBV27 and TRBJ2-5; D is ambiguous. The germline CDR1 and CDR2 sequences are MNHEY and SMNVEV (reference sequence). The CDR3 consists of 13 residues. Trimming took 3 bases from V and 1 from J, leaving 6 bases between them. The CDR3 loop reads CASSFLGQETQYF. CDR3 nucleotides: TGTGCCAGCAGTTTCCTGGGCCAAGAGACCCAGTACTTC.

The chain carries TRBV11-1 and TRBJ2-7; tentative D call: TRBD2 (6 bases). The germline CDR1 and CDR2 sequences are SGHAT and FQDESV (reference sequence). This CDR3 contains 15 residues. V lost 5 bases, J lost 2 bases, and 16 bases lay in between. This CDR3 is CASSDSGGNAYEQYF. The CDR3 DNA reads TGTGCCAGCAGCGATAGTGGCGGGAATGCCTACGAGCAGTACTTC.

The rearrangement links TRBV7-9 to TRBJ2-1; possible D gene TRBD1, 5 bases. Germline assignment: CDR1 SEHNR and CDR2 FQNEAQ (reference sequence). The length of the CDR3 is 13 residues. Trimming took 5 bases from V and 6 from J, leaving 11 bases between them. The CDR3 here is CASSGTGSNEQFF. DNA of the CDR3: TGTGCCAGCAGCGGCACAGGTTCCAATGAGCAGTTCTTC.

The rearrangement links TRBV7-9 to TRBJ2-5; tentatively, D is TRBD2 (5 bases). The CDR3 spans 15 residues. From germline, CDR1 is SEHNR and CDR2 FQNEAQ (reference sequence). The ends were cut back, 6 bases at V and 2 bases at J, with 16 bases in the middle. The CDR3 region is CASRTTSDFQETQYF. The CDR3 DNA reads TGTGCCAGCAGAACGACCTCGGACTTTCAAGAGACCCAGTACTTC.

The chain links TRBV7-2 to TRBJ2-7; D unresolved. The end of the DNA aligns better with TRBJ2-5, so the J call may be wrong. The V gene's germline CDR1 is SGHTA and CDR2 FQGNSA. The CDR3 is 12 amino acids. This CDR3 is CASSKYTETQYF. DNA of the CDR3: TGTGCCAGCAGCAAATACACGGAGACCCAGTACTTC.

This clonotype was counted a few times. The rearrangement joins TRBV27 to TRBJ1-2; D ambiguous. The CDR3 is 13 residues long. Germline CDR1 and CDR2: MNHEY and SMNVEV (reference sequence). V lost 4 bases and J 8 bases, leaving 14 bases between the germline ends. Written as DNA, the CDR3 is TGTGCCAGCAGTTCCCAGCGGACGGACGGCTACACCTTC. Protein product: CASSSQRTDGYTF.

The J gene is TRBJ1-4, the V gene TRBV11-2; unclear D gene. The germline V and J ends were trimmed by 1 base and 3 bases, with 12 bases remaining between them. Germline loops: CDR1 SGHAT, CDR2 FQNNGV. This CDR3 is 16 amino acids long. The DNA for the CDR3 is TGTGCCAGCAGCTTAGGTTTCGGGCAGTCTAATGAAAAACTGTTTTTT. It translates to CASSLGFGQSNEKLFF.

Turning to this clonotype: It may be a read error: a sequence one base away is much more abundant. V and J are TRBV5-4 and TRBJ2-3; 11 nucleotides match TRBD2. The CDR3 is 15 residues long. The germline CDR1 and CDR2 sequences are SGHNT and YYREEE (reference sequence). In DNA, the CDR3 is TGTGCCAGCAGCTTGACTAGCGGGAGAACAGGTACGCAGTATTTT. Its protein is CASSLTSGRTGTQYF.

This clonotype was observed a handful of times. The chain recombines TRBV4-1 with TRBJ2-7; D unclear. The J call may be incorrect, as the DNA end agrees better with TRBJ2-5. CDR1 is MGHRA, CDR2 YSYEKL, per germline. The CDR3 runs 13 residues. CDR3 sequence reads: CASSSEWWETQYF. The CDR3 DNA sequence: TGCGCCAGCAGCTCCGAGTGGTGGGAGACCCAGTACTTC.

There are a few counts of this clonotype. The chain links TRBV24-1 to TRBJ2-7, with unresolved D. The CDR3 has 11 residues. Trimming left V 4 bases short and J 11 bases short, with 11 bases between. Germline loops: CDR1 KGHDR, CDR2 SFDVKD. The CDR3 here is CATSENSKEYF. In DNA, the CDR3 is TGTGCCACCAGTGAAAATTCTAAGGAGTACTTC.

The chain joins TRBV20-1 to TRBJ2-6, with a possible D match to TRBD1 (6 bases). This CDR3 spans 18 amino acids. V was trimmed by 6 bases and J by 0 bases, leaving 21 bases between them. Per the germline V gene, CDR1 is DFQATT and CDR2 is SNEGSKA (reference sequence). The CDR3 DNA sequence: TGCAGTGCCTCAGGGATTGACAGGATTGACTCTGGGGCCAACGTCCTGACTTTC. Its translation: CSASGIDRIDSGANVLTF.

The chain combines TRBV10-1 with TRBJ1-1, with a possible D match to TRBD1 (5 bases). Trimming pared 5 bases from V and 1 base from J, leaving 17 bases between. Germline V lookup: CDR1 WNHNN, CDR2 SYGVQD (reference sequence). This CDR3 spans 16 amino acids. CDR3 protein: CASSPFVGTGNTEAFF. The DNA for the CDR3 is TGCGCCAGCAGTCCCTTTGTCGGGACGGGGAACACTGAAGCTTTCTTT.

This chain uses TRBV27 with TRBJ2-3; D unclear. This CDR3 comprises 13 residues. The V end was cut by 5 bases, the J end by 8 bases, with 14 bases between. Per the germline V gene, CDR1 is MNHEY and CDR2 is SMNVEV (reference sequence). In DNA, the CDR3 is TGTGCCAGCAGTCCCACCGGCGTTAGTACGCAGTATTTT. It codes for CASSPTGVSTQYF.

This clonotype was seen only a few times. This sequence joins TRBV29-1 and TRBJ1-1; the D is unclear. The length of the CDR3 is 12 residues. V was trimmed by 3 bases and J by 1 base, leaving 6 bases between them. From germline, CDR1 is SQVTM and CDR2 ANQGSEA. The CDR3 sequence is CSVDLSNTEAFF. CDR3 DNA: TGCAGCGTTGATCTGTCGAACACTGAAGCTTTCTTT.

This clonotype showed up just a few times. The chain carries TRBV6-6 and TRBJ2-1; perhaps TRBD1 as D (6 bases). The V end lost 2 bases, the J end lost 8 bases, and 13 bases lay between the germline ends. The CDR3 runs to 14 residues. The germline CDR1 and CDR2 sequences are MNHNY and SVGAGI (reference sequence). This chain's CDR3 is CASSYTEQGDEQFF. DNA of the CDR3: TGTGCCAGCAGTTACACTGAACAGGGAGATGAGCAGTTCTTC.

The chain has TRBV10-3 and TRBJ2-5, with a possible D match to TRBD1 (7 bases). The CDR3 has 13 residues. Germline CDR1 reads ENHRY; CDR2 reads SYGVKD. Trimming left V 7 bases short and J 2 bases short, with 11 bases between. CDR3 loop: CAIMAGQQETQYF. The CDR3 bases are TGTGCCATCATGGCGGGACAGCAAGAGACCCAGTACTTC.